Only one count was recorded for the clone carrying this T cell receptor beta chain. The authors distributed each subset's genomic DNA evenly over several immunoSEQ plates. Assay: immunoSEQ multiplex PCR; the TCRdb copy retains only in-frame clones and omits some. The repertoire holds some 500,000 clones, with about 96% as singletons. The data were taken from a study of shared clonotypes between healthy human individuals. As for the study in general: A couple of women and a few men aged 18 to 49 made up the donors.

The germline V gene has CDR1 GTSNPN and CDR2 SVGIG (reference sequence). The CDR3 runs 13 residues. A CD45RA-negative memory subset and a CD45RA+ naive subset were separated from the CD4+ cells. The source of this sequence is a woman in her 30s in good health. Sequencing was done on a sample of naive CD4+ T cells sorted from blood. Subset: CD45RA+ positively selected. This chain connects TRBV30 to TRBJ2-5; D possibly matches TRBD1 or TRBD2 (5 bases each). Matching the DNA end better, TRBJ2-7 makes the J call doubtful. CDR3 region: CAWNRDRSYEQYF. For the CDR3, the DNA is TGTGCCTGGAACCGGGACCGCTCCTACGAGCAGTACTTC.